This T cell receptor (beta chain) originates from a study of shared clonotypes between healthy human individuals. As handled by the study authors: ImmunoSEQ junction-only sequences lacked quality scores, so their filtering differed. The repertoire was sequenced with immunoSEQ multiplex PCR; TCRdb's copy has only in-frame clones and lacks some. From that table come the V and J calls and clone size; the DNA was used to work out D and trimming. The sample records approximately 2.1 million clones, approximately 95% being singletons. V was cut by 2 bases and J by 0 bases, with 8 bases left in between. The CDR3 has 15 residues. Germline CDR1 reads MDHEN; CDR2 reads SYDVKM. Every donor was a Caucasian adult from Nashville, Tennessee. The CD4+ fraction was divided into a CD45RA+ naive subset and a CD45RA-negative memory subset.

What was sequenced was naive CD4+ T cells from PBMCs. Subset meaning: CD45RA+ positively selected. The sequence was collected from a man aged 18 to 29 in good health. Some clones in this sample may be carry-over from other donors' samples. V usage is TRBV28 and J usage is TRBJ1-5, with no clear D. The CDR3 sequence is CASSLAGYSNQPQHF. In DNA form, the CDR3 reads TGTGCCAGCAGTTTAGCTGGATATAGCAATCAGCCCCAGCATTTT.